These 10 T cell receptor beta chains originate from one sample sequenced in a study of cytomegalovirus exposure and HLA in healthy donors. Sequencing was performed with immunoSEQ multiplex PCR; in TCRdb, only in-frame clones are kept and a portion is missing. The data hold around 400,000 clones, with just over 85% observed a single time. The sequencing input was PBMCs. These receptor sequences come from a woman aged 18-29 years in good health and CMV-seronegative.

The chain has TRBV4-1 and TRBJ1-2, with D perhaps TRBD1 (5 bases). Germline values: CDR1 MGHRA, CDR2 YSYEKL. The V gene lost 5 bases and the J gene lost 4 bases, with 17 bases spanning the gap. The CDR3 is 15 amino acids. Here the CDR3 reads CASSYDSSRGYGYTF. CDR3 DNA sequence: TGCGCCAGCAGCTATGACAGCAGCCGCGGCTATGGCTACACCTTC.

For the CDR3, the DNA is TGTGCCAGCAGTCAGGACAGGGTGGCTAATGAAAAACTGTTTTTT. Its protein product is CASSQDRVANEKLFF. The chain uses TRBV27 and TRBJ1-4; 8 nucleotides align to TRBD1. CDR1 is MNHEY and CDR2 is SMNVEV in the germline V gene (reference sequence). V lost 5 bases, J lost 3 bases, and 5 bases stayed unmatched. The CDR3 contains 15 residues.

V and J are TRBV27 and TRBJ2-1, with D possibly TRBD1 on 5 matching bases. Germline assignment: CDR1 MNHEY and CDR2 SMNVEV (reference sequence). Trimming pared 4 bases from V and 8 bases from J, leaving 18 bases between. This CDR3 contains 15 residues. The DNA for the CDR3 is TGTGCCAGCAGTTCAAGGCCGGGCCTAGGGGATGAGCAGTTCTTC. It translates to CASSSRPGLGDEQFF.

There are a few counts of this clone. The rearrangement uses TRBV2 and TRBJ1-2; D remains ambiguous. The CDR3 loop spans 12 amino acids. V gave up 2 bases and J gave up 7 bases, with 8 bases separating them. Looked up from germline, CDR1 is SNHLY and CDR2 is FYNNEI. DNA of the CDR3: TGTGCCAGCAGTGAAAGAGGAGGTGGCTACACCTTC. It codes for CASSERGGGYTF.

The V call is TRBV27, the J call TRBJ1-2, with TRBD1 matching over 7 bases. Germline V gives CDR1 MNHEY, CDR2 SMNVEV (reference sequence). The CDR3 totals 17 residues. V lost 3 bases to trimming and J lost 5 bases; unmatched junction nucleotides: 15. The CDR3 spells CASSFKLIGDRSYGYTF. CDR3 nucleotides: TGTGCCAGCAGTTTTAAACTTATAGGGGACAGATCTTATGGCTACACCTTC.

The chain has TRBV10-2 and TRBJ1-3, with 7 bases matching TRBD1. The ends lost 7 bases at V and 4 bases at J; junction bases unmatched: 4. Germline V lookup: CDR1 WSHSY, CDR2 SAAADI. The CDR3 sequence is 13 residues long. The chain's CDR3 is CASTTGAGNTIYF. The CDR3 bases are TGCGCCAGCACCACAGGGGCGGGAAACACCATATATTTT.

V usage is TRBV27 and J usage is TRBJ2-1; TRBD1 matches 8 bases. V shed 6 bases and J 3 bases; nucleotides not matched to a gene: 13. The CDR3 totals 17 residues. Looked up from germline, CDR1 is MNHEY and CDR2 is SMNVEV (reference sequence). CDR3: CASSHKSGTGHYNEQFF. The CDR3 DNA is TGTGCCAGCAGCCATAAATCCGGGACAGGACACTACAATGAGCAGTTCTTC.

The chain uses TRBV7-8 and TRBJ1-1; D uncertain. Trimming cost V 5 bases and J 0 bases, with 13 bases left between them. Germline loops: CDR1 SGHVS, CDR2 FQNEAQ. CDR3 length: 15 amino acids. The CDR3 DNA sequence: TGTGCCAGCAGCCTGCACCGGGGAATGAACACTGAAGCTTTCTTT. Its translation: CASSLHRGMNTEAFF.

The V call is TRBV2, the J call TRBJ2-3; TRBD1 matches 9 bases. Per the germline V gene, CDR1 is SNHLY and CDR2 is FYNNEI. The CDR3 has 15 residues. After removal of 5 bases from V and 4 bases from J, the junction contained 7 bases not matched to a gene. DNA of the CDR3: TGTGCCAGCAGTCCTGACAGGGGGTTTGCAGATACGCAGTATTTT. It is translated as CASSPDRGFADTQYF.

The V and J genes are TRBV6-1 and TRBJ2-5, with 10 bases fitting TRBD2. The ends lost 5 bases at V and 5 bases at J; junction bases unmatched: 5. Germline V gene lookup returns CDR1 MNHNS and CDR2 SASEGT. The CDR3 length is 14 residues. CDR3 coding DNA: TGTGCCAGCAGTATCCTAGCGGGGGCTGAGACCCAGTACTTC. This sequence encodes CASSILAGAETQYF.